This TCR beta chain was sequenced in a study of T cells in Graves' hyperthyroidism and ophthalmopathy (dated by TCRdb to the late 2010s). In the study overall: Peripheral blood samples were taken at initial diagnosis, before any treatment was given. To identify TCR V-J signatures that set the groups apart, the researchers used a discovery cohort of 95 to 100 patients, made up of about 44 with Graves' ophthalmopathy and 55 to 65 with stable Graves' hyperthyroidism. Prospective prediction of ophthalmopathy was tested in an independent validation cohort consisting of roughly 19 hyperthyroidism patients and more than 15 patients who later progressed to ophthalmopathy. The paper reports TCR Vbeta CDR3 sequencing of some 140 peripheral blood samples: 40 or so ophthalmopathy, under 80 hyperthyroidism and around 17 progressor patients. In addition, the study compared T-cell repertoires in thyroid tissue and in blood from about 6 Graves' hyperthyroidism patients. After blood sampling, hyperthyroidism patients were treated with methimazole at a starting dose of 30 mg daily, and ophthalmopathy patients were treated with high-dose intravenous methylprednisolone. The 75 to 100 discovery patients were divided at random into training and test sets in a 7:3 ratio.

TCR beta CDR3 regions were amplified from RNA transcripts. The first round of RT-PCR for the TCR CDR3 was performed with the HTBI primer set and the Qiagen OneStep RT-PCR kit. Libraries were constructed in a second round of multiplex PCR, after which size selection and purification were performed. The libraries were sequenced on an Illumina HiSeq2000 using paired-end 100 bp reads. The authors' pipeline ran thus. SOAPnuke was used to process the raw data, removing reads that contained adapters or uncalled bases, had a mean Phred below 15, or lacked an exact match to the constant primer or identifier. High-quality paired reads were merged using COPE v1.2.5, and each unique nucleotide sequence was defined as a clonotype. MiTCR v1.1 was used to align clonotypes to the IMGT TRBV, TRBD and TRBJ reference segments. Analysis was restricted to V-J combinations with a frequency above 0.0001, which covered about 99% of repertoires. A TCS score was defined as the ratio of F50 (clonal expansion) to E x V (chaos), with BLOSUM62-based TCRdist applied between CDR3 peptides within each V-J. Welch's t-statistics and random forest reduced roughly 530 V-J features to 13, which were used in a naive Bayes classifier (R e1071). TCRdb took the public reads, trimmed them with fastp at Q25, ran MiXCR for clone calling and kept in-frame beta chains. Identical CDR3 protein sequences are pooled into one entry, listed with their most common genes and DNA. The V and J calls and clone size come from TCRdb's table, not from the authors' own analysis. This sample lists a few hundred thousand distinct CDR3 sequences; approximately 14% were detected once. The biggest ten clones account for around 17% of the sample.

Overall study outcomes, separate from this receptor: No statistical method was used to fix the sample size in advance, and group allocation was not hidden from the investigators. Most expanded thyroid clonotypes (frequency above 0.001) were also detected in blood, suggesting blood repertoires may reflect thyroid immune responses. Ophthalmopathy was separated from stable hyperthyroidism by a 13 V-J signature model, with around 90% sensitivity and approximately 84% specificity obtained in cross-validation and 80%/75% obtained in testing. In validation, the model predicted progression to ophthalmopathy a median of roughly 6.1 months before onset, with approximately 70% sensitivity and roughly 73% specificity.

CDR1 is given as SGHDT and CDR2 as YYEEEE, both from the germline V gene. The germline ends are 16 bases apart after V is trimmed by 2 bases and J by 7 bases. The CDR3, from cysteine to phenylalanine, totals 15 residues. Only CDR3 DNA remains: 45 bases, in frame from the first base. Comments on this clonotype: This clone's antigen is unknown. Per-nucleotide qualities are absent, and no much larger clonotype sits a single base away.

Stable Graves' hyperthyroidism was defined as no progression to ophthalmopathy during 18 months of follow-up. Hyperthyroidism patients were newly diagnosed, had a disease duration of under 2 months, and were aged 18 to 65 years. The study excluded patients with uncontrolled infections, other autoimmune diseases, pregnancy or lactation. Diagnoses were based on clinical symptoms, serum thyroxine and TRAb, thyroid ultrasound and orbital computed tomography. Ficoll-Paque density gradient centrifugation was used to isolate PBMCs from around 10 ml of fresh peripheral blood. Total RNA was extracted using Trizol reagent, and RNA quality was assessed on an Agilent 2100 Bioanalyzer.

This chain is built from TRBV5-6 and TRBJ1-5; the best D guess is TRBD1, with 6 bases matching. This receptor was identified in a woman aged 18 to 35 with Graves' hyperthyroidism. The sequenced material came from blood. The nucleotides are TGTGCCAGCAGCTTTGGAACTTCTCAGGGGCAGCCCCAGCATTTT. This gives the protein CASSFGTSQGQPQHF.